The present T cell receptor (beta chain) was sequenced within a study of metastatic and nonmetastatic thyroid tumors. Study-level information: It was across blood and tumor or nodule tissue from malignant and benign thyroid patients that repertoires were compared. General observations from the study: Significantly higher TCR beta diversity was reportedly seen in malignant thyroid tumors than benign nodules, in blood and tumor.

This clone was counted only a few times. What it binds is unknown. A much larger clone lies one base from this, so it may be a read error. CDR1 is MDHEN, CDR2 SYDVKM, per germline. CDR3 length: 15 amino acids. V was clipped by 4 bases and J by 4 bases, with 14 bases between them. As handled by the study authors: Variation in CDR3 across clinicopathological groups served as the basis for constructing a distant-metastasis classifier in papillary thyroid cancer. MiXCR was used by TCRdb to re-call the PCR reads. None of the V and J calls come from the authors' own analysis; TCRdb made them. The table records 6,000 or so clones, around a third of them present only once. Each patient came to thyroid surgery without any prior treatment (of any kind).

The receptor was derived from a male donor with papillary thyroid cancer or a benign thyroid nodule (not recorded which). Some clones in this sample may be carry-over from other donors' samples. Input material: adjacent normal tissue. The V call is TRBV28, the J call TRBJ1-3; D gene uncertain. The CDR3 is CASSSVRIAGNTIYF. CDR3 in DNA: TGTGCCAGCAGTTCAGTACGGATTGCGGGAAACACCATATATTTT. Using reference TRBV28 and TRBJ1-3 for the parts outside the CDR3, the full variable domain is DVKVTQSSRYLVKRTGEKVFLECVQDMDHENMFWYRQDPGLGLRLIYFSYDVKMKEKGDIPEGYSVSREKKERFSLILESASTNQTSMYLCASSSVRIAGNTIYFGEGSWLTVV.